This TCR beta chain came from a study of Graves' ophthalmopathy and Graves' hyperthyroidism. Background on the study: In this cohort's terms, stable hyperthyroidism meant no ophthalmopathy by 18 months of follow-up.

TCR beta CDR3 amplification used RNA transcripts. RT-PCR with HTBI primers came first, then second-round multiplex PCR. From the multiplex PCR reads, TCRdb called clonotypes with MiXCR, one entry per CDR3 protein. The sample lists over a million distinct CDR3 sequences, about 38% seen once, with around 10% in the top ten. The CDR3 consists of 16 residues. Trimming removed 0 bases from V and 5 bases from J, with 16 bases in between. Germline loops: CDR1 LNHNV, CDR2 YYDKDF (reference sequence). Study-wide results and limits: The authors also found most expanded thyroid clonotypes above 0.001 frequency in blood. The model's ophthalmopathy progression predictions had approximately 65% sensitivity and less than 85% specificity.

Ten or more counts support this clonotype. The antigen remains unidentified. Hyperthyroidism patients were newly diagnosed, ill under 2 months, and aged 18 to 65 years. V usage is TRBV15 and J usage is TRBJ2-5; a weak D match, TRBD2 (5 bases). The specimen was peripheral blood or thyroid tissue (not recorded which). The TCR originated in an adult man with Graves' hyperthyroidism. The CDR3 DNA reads TGTGCCACCAGCAGAGACCACCGGGGAATTGGGGAGACCCAGTACTTC. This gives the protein CATSRDHRGIGETQYF.